This T cell receptor (beta chain) was sequenced in a study of glioma-infiltrating T cells after dendritic cell vaccination (dated by TCRdb to between 2015 and 2016). Background for the entire study: The cohort included around 15 glioblastoma patients drawn from Phase I and II dendritic cell vaccination trials, of whom 9 were newly diagnosed and 6 had recurrent disease. Autologous tumor lysate-pulsed dendritic cell vaccination was administered to the patients between about 2003 and 2012. The vaccine was prepared from monocyte-derived dendritic cells that were cultured for roughly 7 days with IL-4 and GM-CSF and then pulsed overnight with autologous tumor lysate. Patients received three intradermal dendritic cell vaccine injections at biweekly intervals in the arm below the axilla. Deep sequencing of TCR beta CDR3 regions was used to quantify tumor-infiltrating lymphocyte content and compare tumor and blood repertoires in dendritic cell-vaccinated glioblastoma patients. Survival after dendritic cell vaccination was correlated with TCR sequencing metrics, such as TIL content and the overlap between tumor and blood repertoires.

Overall study results and their limits: The cohort was small and heterogeneous, only a few patients had full blood and tumor sets, and even fewer had initial-recurrent tumor pairs. After dendritic cell vaccination, a higher estimated pretreatment TIL content predicted longer time to progression and longer overall survival. TCR clonality showed no direct relationship with survival, which suggests that a diverse polyclonal response may matter. The three-group TCR overlap response model was described as speculative and requiring prospective validation.

Explained via the paper, the time point label denotes: after dendritic cell vaccination, including at tumor progression/relapse. Selection of patients required sufficient residual fresh-frozen tumor tissue and over two years of available survival data. Although molecular status otherwise differed among the glioblastoma patients, no patient had an isocitrate dehydrogenase mutation. PBMC were collected before vaccination, two weeks after the third vaccination, and at tumor progression if progression occurred. The Qiagen DNeasy Blood extraction Kit was used to extract genomic DNA. As regards this clone: Its antigen is unknown. No base-level quality is on record; no much larger clone is a single base apart.

The immunoSEQ assay amplified TCRB CDR3 regions from around 2.1 micrograms of genomic DNA, or from all available DNA when less than that amount was available. The multiplex PCR relied on 60 forward primers for TCR V beta segments and 13 reverse primers for J beta segments. To estimate the number of reads per starting template, synthetic control templates were added to each sample at limiting dilution. The Illumina HiSeq System generated 87 bp sequencing reads. The published analysis was carried out like this. PCR and sequencing errors were removed by a nearest neighbor algorithm that merged closely related sequences. TCR overlap was measured as the percentage of unique tumor TCR beta sequences that were also present in the peripheral blood of the same patient. In TCRdb, the immuneACCESS table is reduced to in-frame sequences with V and J assigned. These tables do not hold every clone; where another copy was compared, an unresolved V gene accounts for under half, and the others remain unexplained. For V, J and clone size, that table is used; D and trimming come from the DNA. Here the sample has around 87,000 clones; over 80% occur a single time. Around 7% of the sample is taken by the ten largest.

Specimen: blood, collected after dendritic cell vaccination. The sequence was collected from a human donor with glioblastoma.

This receptor carries the CDR3 CASSGTVLFSGNTIYF. The DNA sequence is TGTGCCAGTAGTGGGACAGTCCTCTTCTCTGGAAACACCATATATTTT. The chain is assembled from TRBV19 and TRBJ1-3; 7 central nucleotides agree with TRBD1. For CDR1 and CDR2, the germline V gene (reference sequence) lists LNHDA and SQIVND. V is cut back by 5 bases and J by 0 bases, with 7 bases in the junction unmatched. The CDR3, cysteine through phenylalanine, is 16 amino acids long. Only CDR3 DNA remains: 48 bases, in frame from the first base.